Following are 5 T cell receptor beta chains from one sample sequenced in a study of vaccination and CD4 T cells after COVID-19. Treatment of the sample: approximately nine-day PBMC culture with coronavirus spike peptide pools or control peptides (ViraFEST assay). No antigen is known for these receptors. The Oncomine TCR Beta short-read assay sequenced DNA from cultured CD4+ T cells. TCRdb re-called the PCR reads with MiXCR, one entry per CDR3 protein. This sample yields about 18,000 distinct CDR3 sequences, of which 50% are seen a single time; roughly 6.2% belongs to the top ten. The sample taken for sequencing was CD4+ T cells from blood, cultured in vitro. The origin of the receptors is a human donor who had recovered from COVID-19.

The chain combines TRBV20-1 with TRBJ2-1, with D possibly matching TRBD1 (7 bases). The CDR3 covers 14 residues. From germline, CDR1 is DFQATT and CDR2 SNEGSKA (reference sequence). V gave up 4 bases and J gave up 3 bases, with 13 bases separating them. The CDR3 coding sequence is TGCAGTGCTATAAGGGGGCGGGGCTACAATGAGCAGTTCTTC. Amino acid sequence: CSAIRGRGYNEQFF.

This clonotype has just a few counts. V and J are TRBV7-2 and TRBJ2-5; a possible D gene is TRBD2 (6 bases). The germline V gene encodes CDR1 SGHTA and CDR2 FQGNSA. V lost 5 bases and J 5 bases, leaving 15 bases between the germline ends. This CDR3 spans 14 amino acids. This chain's CDR3 is CASSDGSGLETQYF. The CDR3 DNA follows: TGTGCCAGCAGCGACGGCTCGGGACTGGAGACCCAGTACTTC.

The chain links TRBV18 to TRBJ2-2; D not certain. The germline V gene has CDR1 KGHSH and CDR2 LQKENI. V shed 6 bases and J shed 10 bases, with 18 bases lying between them. The CDR3 has 14 amino acids. For the CDR3, the DNA is TGTGCCAGCTCCCCCCGCAGGACCGCCGAGGAGCTGTTTTTT. It yields the protein CASSPRRTAEELFF.

The chain combines TRBV10-1 with TRBJ2-1; D is perhaps TRBD1 or TRBD2 (5 bases each). V was cut by 4 bases and J by 7 bases, with 17 bases left in between. Germline-derived CDR1 and CDR2 are WNHNN and SYGVQD (reference sequence). The CDR3 sequence is 15 residues long. CDR3 nucleotides: TGCGCCAGCAGTGGGGGGACCGACCTTGAGAATGAGCAGTTCTTC. It codes for CASSGGTDLENEQFF.

This chain uses TRBV12-3 or TRBV12-4 with TRBJ2-7; D remains unclear. V lost 3 bases, J lost 3 bases, and 3 bases lay in between. This CDR3 is built from 11 residues. CDR3: CASSLGYEQYF. CDR3 sequence (DNA): TGTGCCAGCAGTTTGGGCTACGAGCAGTACTTC.